This section outlines one T cell receptor beta chain sequence together with its context. Those who donated were healthy HIV-negative adults, with no recent acute infections or vaccinations reported. V lost 4 bases and J lost 1; bases outside the gene matches: 7. Germline V gives CDR1 KGHSH, CDR2 LQKENI. This CDR3 region has 16 residues. The data were taken from a study of shared clonotypes between healthy human individuals. Sequenced by immunoSEQ multiplex PCR; TCRdb stores in-frame clones only, minus some. Altogether some 490,000 clones are present, roughly 80% being singletons, with the ten largest covering roughly an eighth.

The clonotype comes from a middle-aged woman in good health. Some clones in this sample may be carry-over from other donors' samples. The rearrangement joins TRBV18 to TRBJ2-1; TRBD1 aligns across 7 bases. The sample taken for sequencing was PBMCs. The CDR3 here is CASSLETGWSYNEQFF. The CDR3, as DNA: TGTGCCAGCTCACTCGAGACAGGGTGGTCCTACAATGAGCAGTTCTTC.